This T cell receptor (beta chain) was recovered during a study of CD8+CD57+ T cells in acquired aplastic anemia (dated by TCRdb to the late 2010s). Describing the broader study: On average, sorted CD4+ and CD8+ cells yielded around 3.1 ug of extracted DNA, with a range of 0.2 to 27.4 ug. CD8+CD57+ expansion was defined as a frequency above the mean frequency observed in healthy subjects.

With respect to this clonotype: What this receptor recognizes is not known. Base qualities were left out, and no much larger clone turns up one base away.

Expansion of CD8+CD57+ cells had been shown by flow cytometry in the patients chosen for sequencing. Severe acquired aplastic anemia was diagnosed in all patients according to International Study of Aplastic Anemia and Agranulocytosis and Camitta criteria. No therapy had been received by the patients at the time of blood sampling. In this study, sorted CD4+ and CD8+ T cells from the blood of healthy subjects and of severe aplastic anemia patients had their TCR repertoires deep-sequenced. Patients were enrolled under clinicaltrials.gov protocols 00001620, 01623167, 00001397, 00071045, 00081523 and 00961064 in the USA. Ficoll-Paque density gradient centrifugation was used to isolate peripheral blood mononuclear cells. Before DNA was extracted, CD4+ and CD8+ T cells were sorted using either FACS or magnetic beads. TCR beta VDJ combination and CDR3 sequence profiling used genomic DNA as the template. An Illumina HiSeq 2000 was the platform used for TCR repertoire sequencing. The authors processed their data as follows. TRBV/TRBJ rearrangement plots, CDR3 size and DJ length profiles, and Simpson's diversity index were used to assess repertoires. The most abundant DNA sequence in the deep sequencing data was taken as the immunodominant clone. CDR3 amino acid sequences were checked for sharing across subjects and were also compared against the VDJdb database and published repertoires. TCRdb applied fastp at Q25 and MiXCR to the public reads, then kept only in-frame beta chains. One record per CDR3 amino acid sequence lists the most common genes and DNA. It is TCRdb's table, rather than the study itself, that gives the V and J calls and clone size. This sample is represented by hundreds of thousands of distinct CDR3 sequences; roughly 53% of them were singletons. The ten top clones hold around 20% of the sample.

General findings and caveats noted by the study authors: Patients and healthy controls showed no significant difference in CD8+ Simpson's diversity (P=0.060). Around 27 CD8+ CDR3 sequences were found to be shared between patients and controls, but these sequences appeared to be highly expressed in patients and within the immunodominant clones of the patients.

The TCR originated in a human donor with aplastic anemia. The specimen sequenced was sorted CD4+, CD8+, or CD8+CD57+ T cells (not recorded which) from PBMCs.

The sequenced DNA: TGTGCCAGCAGTGAAGCCGAAATTTCGACAGGGGTCGATTACGAGCAGTACTTC. It translates to CASSEAEISTGVDYEQYF. The chain joins TRBV25-1 to TRBJ2-7, and 8 bases in between align with TRBD1. Trimmed from V: 2 bases; trimmed from J: 4 bases; junction bases lacking a gene match: 16. There are 18 amino acids in the CDR3, from cysteine to phenylalanine inclusive. Of the read, only the CDR3 DNA is kept; its 54 bases are in frame from base 1. Sequences MGHDK (CDR1) and SYGVNS (CDR2) are obtained from the germline V gene.